The source of this TCR beta chain is a study of cytomegalovirus exposure and HLA in healthy donors. The ends lost 1 base at V and 2 bases at J; junction bases unmatched: 7. CDR3 length: 17 amino acids. Per germline, CDR1 SEHNR and CDR2 FQNEAQ (reference sequence). Worth noting for this clone: Its matching antigen is unknown.

Study-wide findings and caveats: TCR sequences were mostly rare, though some public TCRs occurred in many donors.

In the PCR, 60 Vbeta and 13 Jbeta primers were used. This table comes from immunoSEQ multiplex PCR, and its TCRdb copy is limited to in-frame clones, with some not included. The data contain 120,000 to 150,000 clones, almost 85% of them singletons. The sequenced sample consisted of PBMCs. The V gene is TRBV7-9, the J gene TRBJ1-5, with 8 positions matching TRBD1. This receptor was obtained from a man aged 30 to 39 in good health and CMV-seropositive. CDR3 in DNA: TGTGCCAGCAGCTTAGGCGCAGGGGGCCCTCGCAATCAGCCCCAGCATTTT. This gives the protein CASSLGAGGPRNQPQHF.